This TCR beta chain is drawn from a study of graft-versus-host responses after intestinal transplantation. About the research overall: Tacrolimus plus steroids were given to all recipients for about 3 years, preceded by anti-thymocyte globulin induction. Findings of the study overall: Some patients had graft-donor T cell macrochimerism. In their allografts, the ratios of graft-versus-host to host-versus-graft T cell clones were high.

Germline CDR1 SGDLS, CDR2 YYNGEE. The CDR3 sequence is 14 residues long. The assay was immunoSEQ multiplex PCR, and TCRdb's table has in-frame clones only and misses some. The sample carries tens of thousands of clones, around 90% recorded once. About this clone: The antigen remains undetermined. One end of the junction is discordant with germline, which a read error may explain. Other DNA sequences within the sample encode an identical CDR3.

The chain employs TRBV9 and TRBJ2-7; TRBD2 matches at 7 bases. The sequencing used unstimulated CD8+ T cells sorted from spleen or lymph node cells, collected before intestinal transplant. The receptor comes from a human donor who received an intestinal transplant. In DNA, the CDR3 is TGTGCCAGCAGCCCCCGTTCGGGGGACTACGAGCAGTATTTC. Its translation: CASSPRSGDYEQYF.